The rows below give T cell receptor beta chains drawn from one sample of a study of spatial heterogeneity in lung cancer. TCRdb reprocessed the 5' RACE reads via MiXCR and lists one record per CDR3 protein. The sample shows about 38,000 distinct CDR3 sequences, around 7.2% of them seen only once. The specimen was PBMCs, collected at surgery. The receptors were gathered from a male donor with early-stage non-small cell lung cancer. Each CDR3 is given without its conserved first and last residue. The order of the fields is V gene, clone size, J gene, CDR3 protein. Clone sizes are given selectively: once, few, many, or a class where the clone is expanded.

>TRBV6-5|many|TRBJ2-1
ASSYSILPGEQF
>TRBV7-3|many|TRBJ2-1
ASSLDRINDEQF
>TRBV7-2|many|TRBJ1-6
ASSWAGTSYNSPLH
>TRBV19|few|TRBJ2-1
ASSIVGLAGEGNEQF
>TRBV18|many|TRBJ1-5
ASSGQGDRGNQPQH
>TRBV2|NA|TRBJ2-2
ASTPNRTTGELF
>TRBV9|NA|TRBJ2-1
ASSVGLAGSEEQF
>TRBV20-1|NA|TRBJ2-4
SAKRQGIVIQY
>TRBV29-1|NA|TRBJ2-3
SGRLQGYTQY
>TRBV7-2|many|TRBJ1-1
ASSFGQGRTEAF
>TRBV28|few|TRBJ2-1
ASSETSGRGTYNEQF
>TRBV12-3/TRBV12-4|many|TRBJ1-5
ASTQSAAPNQPQH
>TRBV5-6|NA|TRBJ1-1
ASSLQGLGTEAF
>TRBV18|NA|TRBJ1-5
ASSPPGRDQPQH
>TRBV29-1|many|TRBJ1-1
SPGRENTEAF
>TRBV6-1|many|TRBJ2-2
ASRWAVGAGELF
>TRBV18|many|TRBJ1-5
ASSPQGGDQPQH
>TRBV14|many|TRBJ1-4
ASSQDRDRPLF
>TRBV20-1|many|TRBJ2-3
SARVSTASGRAADTQY
>TRBV6-5|few|TRBJ1-5
ASSYSVGQPQH
>TRBV30|few|TRBJ2-1
AWPLGLPFNEQF
>TRBV19|many|TRBJ1-2
ASSIAPGGHYGYT
>TRBV6-2/TRBV6-3|few|TRBJ2-3
ASSYRQNTDTQY
>TRBV27|many|TRBJ1-1
ASSPPQGATGNTEAF
>TRBV18|few|TRBJ1-2
ASSPAGQGRYT
>TRBV14|many|TRBJ2-1
ASSQDRATYNEQF
>TRBV18|many|TRBJ2-5
ASSESLQETQY
>TRBV5-1|many|TRBJ1-2
ASSPTYKGEKYIGYT
>TRBV20-1|many|TRBJ2-3
SARDLDGTDTQY
>TRBV3-1|many|TRBJ2-7
ASSLTTYEQY
>TRBV29-1|many|TRBJ2-2
SAWRQNTGELF
>TRBV5-1|many|TRBJ2-2
ASSRGLNTGELF
>TRBV7-2|many|TRBJ2-4
ASSFRGTSSNQY
>TRBV12-3/TRBV12-4|many|TRBJ2-7
ASSLIGGWGEQY
>TRBV5-1|NA|TRBJ2-2
ASSLASRGTGELF
>TRBV2|many|TRBJ2-1
ASGGDGSDEQF